Below are 23 T cell receptor beta chains sequenced from a single sample in a study of T cell repertoires in cytomegalovirus infection. These TCRs' antigens remain unknown. TCRdb itself ran the reads through MiXCR, one entry per CDR3 protein. The sample has approximately 270,000 distinct CDR3 sequences, roughly a fifth seen once. The sample in question was cultured PBMCs, obtained from culture after CMV antigen stimulation. The receptors originated from a human donor in good health (CMV status not recorded). Some clones in this sample may be carry-over from other donors' samples.

Only a few counts were recorded for this clonotype. This chain uses TRBV7-2 with TRBJ2-3, with 9 bases matching TRBD2. The CDR3 is 16 amino acids. Germline CDR1 is SGHTA and CDR2 is FQGNSA. J was trimmed by 8 bases and V by 5 bases; bases with no gene match: 14. The CDR3 is CASSAGGLGRGRTQYF. As DNA, the CDR3 is TGTGCCAGCAGCGCGGGAGGGTTAGGACGGGGACGTACGCAGTATTTT. Looking up the rest from reference TRBV7-2 and TRBJ2-3 gives the full variable domain: GAGVSQSPSNKVTEKGKDVELRCDPISGHTALYWYRQSLGQGLEFLIYFQGNSAPDKSGLPSDRFSAERTGGSVSTLTIQRTQQEDSAVYLCASSAGGLGRGRTQYFGPGTRLTVL.

V and J are TRBV29-1 and TRBJ2-3; D is unclear. The V and J ends lost 4 bases and 0 bases respectively, with 8 bases between them. This CDR3 is built from 13 residues. The V gene's germline CDR1 is SQVTM and CDR2 ANQGSEA. The CDR3 region has the DNA TGCAGCGTTGTTTACTCTAGCACAGATACGCAGTATTTT. It is translated as CSVVYSSTDTQYF.

This clonotype has only a few counts. The CDR3 loop is CASSQAGGTGLYEQYF. Here the CDR3 DNA reads TGCGCCAGCAGCCAAGCAGGTGGGACTGGTCTCTACGAGCAGTACTTC. The chain has TRBV4-1 and TRBJ2-7; D perhaps matches TRBD2 (6 bases). Germline V gene sequence: CDR1 MGHRA, CDR2 YSYEKL. Trimming took off 1 base at V and 3 bases at J, with 16 bases between the two ends. The CDR3 has 16 residues.

CDR3 bases: TGTGCCAGCAGCCCACGACAGGGGGGCTACGAGCAGTACTTC. This gives the protein CASSPRQGGYEQYF. The chain links TRBV27 to TRBJ2-7, with 9 bases fitting TRBD1. The CDR3 extends over 14 amino acids. The germline V gene encodes CDR1 MNHEY and CDR2 SMNVEV (reference sequence). J was trimmed by 3 bases and V by 6 bases; bases with no gene match: 6.

This clonotype was seen more than once but under ten times. J is TRBJ1-5 and V is TRBV4-1; D is perhaps TRBD1 (5 bases). Per the germline V gene, CDR1 is MGHRA and CDR2 is YSYEKL. The ends were cut back, 1 base at V and 0 bases at J, with 16 bases in the middle. The CDR3 has 18 residues. CDR3 residues: CASSQAPGNGHSNQPQHF. The CDR3 DNA reads TGCGCCAGCAGCCAAGCCCCAGGGAATGGACATAGCAATCAGCCCCAGCATTTT.

This clonotype was detected a few times. DNA for the CDR3: TGTGCCAGCAAGGGTCAACAACTTACTACCGGGGAGCTGTTTTTT. Protein sequence: CASKGQQLTTGELFF. The rearrangement joins TRBV6-1 to TRBJ2-2; D unclear. V was clipped by 7 bases and J by 5 bases, with 17 bases between them. The CDR3 has 15 amino acids. CDR1 is MNHNS and CDR2 is SASEGT in the germline V gene.

This sequence joins TRBV28 and TRBJ1-5, with 9 bases fitting TRBD1. From germline, CDR1 is MDHEN and CDR2 SYDVKM. This CDR3 region has 15 residues. Unmatched junction bases numbered 6, after V lost 7 bases and J lost 2 bases. This CDR3 is CASNTGGSGNQPQHF. CDR3 in DNA: TGTGCCAGCAACACAGGGGGCTCTGGCAATCAGCCCCAGCATTTT.

The chain joins TRBV15 to TRBJ1-4; weak D call: TRBD1 (5 bases). The germline V and J ends were trimmed by 1 base and 1 base, with 10 bases remaining between them. The CDR3 covers 16 residues. Germline CDR1 reads LNHNV; CDR2 reads YYDKDF (reference sequence). The CDR3 nucleotides are TGTGCCACCAGCAGAGCGAGAGGGGAAACTAATGAAAAACTGTTTTTT. It translates to CATSRARGETNEKLFF.

This clonotype occurred a few times. The chain's CDR3 is CASSRDTSQETQYF. The CDR3 nucleotides are TGCGCCAGCAGCCGAGACACCAGCCAAGAGACCCAGTACTTC. This chain connects TRBV4-1 to TRBJ2-5; no clear D. Per germline, CDR1 MGHRA and CDR2 YSYEKL. Between the trimmed V and J ends, which lost 4 bases and 1 base, there was a span of 10 bases. This CDR3 spans 14 amino acids.

This clonotype has at least ten counts. V gene TRBV10-2 combines with J gene TRBJ2-5; no definite D call. V was clipped by 5 bases and J by 5 bases, with 6 bases between them. The CDR3 spans 11 residues. Germline CDR1 is WSHSY and CDR2 is SAAADI. The CDR3 DNA reads as TGCGCCAGCAGTCAGTTGGAGACCCAGTACTTC. This codes for CASSQLETQYF.

This chain joins TRBV28 and TRBJ2-4, with 10 bases aligning to TRBD2. Per the germline V gene, CDR1 is MDHEN and CDR2 is SYDVKM. The CDR3 has 16 amino acids. V shed 3 bases, J shed 3 bases, and the junction held 5 bases outside the gene matches. The CDR3 here is CASSLRTSGDKNIQYF. The CDR3 DNA reads as TGTGCCAGCAGTTTGCGGACTAGCGGTGACAAAAACATTCAGTACTTC.

This rearrangement joins TRBV27 to TRBJ2-1; the D is unclear. Germline V gene lookup returns CDR1 MNHEY and CDR2 SMNVEV (reference sequence). The V end was cut by 4 bases, the J end by 10 bases, with 8 bases between. The length of the CDR3 is 11 residues. The CDR3 bases are TGTGCCAGCAGTTGGTTGCAAGAGCAGTTCTTC. This codes for CASSWLQEQFF.

This clonotype was counted between two and nine times. V usage is TRBV6-6 and J usage is TRBJ2-7; no clear D. Per germline, CDR1 MNHNY and CDR2 SVGAGI (reference sequence). The CDR3 sequence is 13 residues long. Trimming left V 0 bases short and J 6 bases short, with 9 bases between. CDR3 region: CASSYSPPGEQYV. In DNA, the CDR3 is TGTGCCAGCAGTTACTCTCCCCCTGGCGAGCAGTACGTC.

This clonotype is a singleton in its sample. The V gene is TRBV20-1, the J gene TRBJ1-1; perhaps TRBD1 as D (6 bases). CDR3 length: 14 amino acids. Germline assignment: CDR1 DFQATT and CDR2 SNEGSKA (reference sequence). V was cut by 1 base and J by 0 bases, with 9 bases left in between. This CDR3 is CSARAGALNTEAFF. The CDR3, as DNA: TGCAGTGCTAGAGCAGGGGCCCTGAACACTGAAGCTTTCTTT.

This clonotype occurred a few times. The CDR3: CASSGPNQPQHF. CDR3 nucleotides: TGTGCCAGCAGCGGTCCCAATCAGCCCCAGCATTTT. The genes are TRBV2 and TRBJ1-5; D remains ambiguous. Germline assignment: CDR1 SNHLY and CDR2 FYNNEI. The length of the CDR3 is 12 residues. V lost 6 bases and J lost 3, with 6 bases in between.

This chain joins TRBV10-3 and TRBJ1-1; D not certain. Between the trimmed V and J ends, which lost 7 bases and 1 base, there was a span of 10 bases. The V gene's germline CDR1 is ENHRY and CDR2 SYGVKD. CDR3 length equals 13 residues. CDR3 nucleotide sequence: TGTGCCATCAAAACCCTTGAGAACACTGAAGCTTTCTTT. It translates to CAIKTLENTEAFF.

The rearrangement joins TRBV12-3 or TRBV12-4 to TRBJ1-2; 11 nucleotides agree with TRBD1. Germline trimming cut 2 bases from V and 1 base from J; bases unmatched to any gene: 6. CDR3 length equals 17 residues. CDR3 sequence: CASSLRWDRGINYGYTF. The CDR3, as DNA: TGTGCCAGCAGTTTACGTTGGGACAGGGGGATTAACTATGGCTACACCTTC.

Of note for this clonotype: The junction shows a germline mismatch at one end, possibly a read error. The chain combines TRBV6-2 or TRBV6-3 with TRBJ2-2; 7 nucleotides line up with TRBD1. CDR1 is MNHEY, CDR2 SVGEGT, per germline. This CDR3 spans 14 amino acids. Written as DNA, the CDR3 is TGTTCCAGCAGAGAGGGGGCCATGTCCGGGGAGCTGTTTTTT. The encoded protein is CSSREGAMSGELFF.

In this sample, this clonotype turned up once. The chain employs TRBV19 and TRBJ1-5; D gene unclear. Trimming took off 4 bases at V and 5 bases at J, with 12 bases between the two ends. Germline V gene lookup returns CDR1 LNHDA and CDR2 SQIVND (reference sequence). CDR3 size: 14 residues. The CDR3: CASSTQETYQPQHF. CDR3 sequence (DNA): TGTGCCAGTAGTACTCAGGAGACCTATCAGCCCCAGCATTTT.

The rearrangement links TRBV5-4 to TRBJ2-7; a weak D match, TRBD2 (7 bases). The CDR3 spans 14 residues. V was shortened by 9 bases and J by 5 bases, with 21 bases between the two germline ends. CDR1 and CDR2 (germline): SGHNT, YYREEE (reference sequence). CDR3 bases: TGTGCCATCAAGGCGGCGGGGGCGTTGGACGAGCAGTACTTC. This translates into CAIKAAGALDEQYF.

This clonotype has more than one count but fewer than ten. The chain links TRBV19 to TRBJ2-7; no clear D. V lost 3 bases and J lost 4, with 13 bases in between. This CDR3 comprises 14 residues. Germline CDR1 and CDR2: LNHDA and SQIVND (reference sequence). The CDR3 protein is CASSIPPWAYEQYV. The CDR3 bases are TGTGCCAGTAGTATCCCTCCTTGGGCTTACGAGCAGTACGTC.

This clonotype was recorded many times. The chain employs TRBV15 and TRBJ2-3; D gene ambiguous. The germline gives CDR1 LNHNV, CDR2 YYDKDF (reference sequence). V dropped 0 bases and J dropped 2 bases, with 15 bases sitting between them. The CDR3 extends over 17 amino acids. The CDR3, as DNA: TGTGCCACCAGCAGAGATCAGGTCCTAGGGTTCACAGATACGCAGTATTTT. It specifies CATSRDQVLGFTDTQYF. Full variable domain (outside the CDR3, taken from reference TRBV15 and TRBJ2-3): DAMVIQNPRYQVTQFGKPVTLSCSQTLNHNVMYWYQQKSSQAPKLLFHYYDKDFNNEADTPDNFQSRRPNTSFCFLDIRSPGLGDTAMYLCATSRDQVLGFTDTQYFGPGTRLTVL.

The V gene is TRBV12-3 or TRBV12-4, the J gene TRBJ1-1; a weak D match, TRBD1 (5 bases). Trimming took 2 bases from V and 12 from J, leaving 22 bases between them. This CDR3 region has 15 residues. The CDR3 region is CASSLFLVDMGSTFF. CDR3 nucleotide sequence: TGTGCCAGCAGTTTATTTTTGGTGGACATGGGGTCAACTTTCTTT.